These 9 T cell receptor beta chains came from one sample sequenced in a study of control samples from healthy donors and cancer patients. Clones were read by immunoSEQ multiplex PCR, and TCRdb kept only the in-frame ones, dropping some. The repertoire table contains under 200,000 clones. The sequenced sample consisted of blood. The source of these receptors is a woman in her twenties or thirties in good health.

As for this clone: At one of its ends the junction is not consistent with the germline gene, which may arise from a read error. V is TRBV4-2 and J is TRBJ2-5; 7 positions match TRBD2. The CDR3 is 16 amino acids. Germline CDR1 reads LGHNA; CDR2 reads YNFKEQ. The chain's CDR3 is CASSQASGEAQKTQYF. The CDR3 DNA reads as TGTGCCAGCAGCCAAGCGAGCGGGGAGGCCCAAAAGACCCAGTACTTC.

The V gene is TRBV29-1, the J gene TRBJ1-2; D may be TRBD1 (6 bases). Germline CDR1 and CDR2: SQVTM and ANQGSEA. Trimming took 3 bases from V and 6 from J, leaving 14 bases between them. This CDR3 comprises 13 residues. The CDR3 nucleotides are TGCAGCGTTGATTTCCAGGGGACGAATGGCTACACCTTC. Protein: CSVDFQGTNGYTF.

The gene calls are TRBV6-1 and TRBJ1-5; no firm D call. Germline V gene data show CDR1 as MNHNS and CDR2 as SASEGT. This CDR3 comprises 13 residues. The ends were cut back, 2 bases at V and 7 bases at J, with 9 bases in the middle. The CDR3 DNA follows: TGTGCCAGCAGTGAATCAGGTAGACAGCCCCAGCATTTT. Protein product: CASSESGRQPQHF.

The V gene is TRBV7-2, the J gene TRBJ2-1; a weak D match, TRBD2 (7 bases). The V and J ends lost 5 bases and 9 bases respectively, with 23 bases between them. Germline-derived CDR1 and CDR2 are SGHTA and FQGNSA. This CDR3 has 16 residues. Here the CDR3 reads CASSNPSGGSSGEQFF. CDR3 nucleotide sequence: TGTGCCAGCAGCAACCCATCGGGGGGCTCTAGTGGTGAGCAGTTCTTC.

The gene calls are TRBV27 and TRBJ2-7; the match to TRBD1 covers 9 bases. The CDR3 spans 17 residues. V trimming: 3 bases; J trimming: 7 bases; junction bases outside the gene matches: 16. Germline V lookup: CDR1 MNHEY, CDR2 SMNVEV (reference sequence). For the CDR3, the DNA is TGTGCCAGCAGTTTCCACAACAGGGGGCCCCTAGGGCAGGAGCAGTACTTC. It encodes CASSFHNRGPLGQEQYF.

The chain is built from TRBV11-2 and TRBJ1-6; possible D gene TRBD1, 5 bases. This CDR3 is 13 amino acids long. V was clipped by 1 base and J by 12 bases, with 10 bases between them. Germline CDR1 reads SGHAT; CDR2 reads FQNNGV. The DNA for the CDR3 is TGTGCCAGCAGCTTAGGCAGGGATTTACCCCTCCACTTT. Amino acids: CASSLGRDLPLHF.

The rearrangement joins TRBV6-1 to TRBJ2-7; D gene uncertain. Germline V gene data show CDR1 as MNHNS and CDR2 as SASEGT. V dropped 3 bases and J dropped 2 bases, with 5 bases sitting between them. The CDR3 extends over 12 amino acids. CDR3 region: CASSEGPYEQYF. CDR3 DNA: TGTGCCAGCAGTGAGGGCCCCTACGAGCAGTACTTC.

The chain joins TRBV6-5 to TRBJ1-5; the D gene is possibly TRBD1 (6 bases). The CDR3 runs 14 residues. Germline V gives CDR1 MNHEY, CDR2 SVGAGI. Trimming took off 8 bases at V and 6 bases at J, with 17 bases between the two ends. CDR3 in DNA: TGTGCCAGCCGGGTCTGGAGGGGGACTCAGCCCCAGCATTTT. Translating it yields CASRVWRGTQPQHF.

The gene calls are TRBV6-5 and TRBJ1-1; possible D gene TRBD1, 5 bases. CDR1 and CDR2 (germline): MNHEY, SVGAGI. The CDR3 is made up of 15 amino acids. V was shortened by 0 bases and J by 4 bases, with 12 bases between the two germline ends. CDR3 loop: CASSYSNSGTTEAFF. The CDR3 nucleotides are TGTGCCAGCAGTTACTCTAATTCCGGGACCACTGAAGCTTTCTTT.